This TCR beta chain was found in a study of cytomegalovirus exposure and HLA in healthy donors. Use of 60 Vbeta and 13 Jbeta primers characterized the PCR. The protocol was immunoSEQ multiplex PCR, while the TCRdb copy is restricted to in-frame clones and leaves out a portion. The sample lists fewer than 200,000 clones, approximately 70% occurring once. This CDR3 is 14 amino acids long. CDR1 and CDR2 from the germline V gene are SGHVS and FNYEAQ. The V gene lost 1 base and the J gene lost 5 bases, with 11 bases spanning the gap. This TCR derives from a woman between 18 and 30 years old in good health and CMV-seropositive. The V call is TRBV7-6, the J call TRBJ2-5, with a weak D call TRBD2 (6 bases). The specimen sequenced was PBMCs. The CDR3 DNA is TGTGCCAGCAGCTTAGGGGGGGATTTGGAGACCCAGTACTTC. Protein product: CASSLGGDLETQYF.